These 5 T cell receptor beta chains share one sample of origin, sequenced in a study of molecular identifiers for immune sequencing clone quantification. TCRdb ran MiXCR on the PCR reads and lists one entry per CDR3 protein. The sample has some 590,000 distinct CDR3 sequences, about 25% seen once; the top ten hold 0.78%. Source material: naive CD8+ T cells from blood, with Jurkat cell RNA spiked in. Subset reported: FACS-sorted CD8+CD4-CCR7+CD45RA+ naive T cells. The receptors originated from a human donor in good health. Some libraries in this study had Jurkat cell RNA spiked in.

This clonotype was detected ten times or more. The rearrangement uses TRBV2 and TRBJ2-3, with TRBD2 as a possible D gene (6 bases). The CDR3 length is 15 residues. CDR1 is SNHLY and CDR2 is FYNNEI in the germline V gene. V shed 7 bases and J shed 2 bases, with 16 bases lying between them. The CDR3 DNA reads TGTGCCAGCATCCGCGGGCTAGCGTACACAGATACGCAGTATTTT. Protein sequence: CASIRGLAYTDTQYF.

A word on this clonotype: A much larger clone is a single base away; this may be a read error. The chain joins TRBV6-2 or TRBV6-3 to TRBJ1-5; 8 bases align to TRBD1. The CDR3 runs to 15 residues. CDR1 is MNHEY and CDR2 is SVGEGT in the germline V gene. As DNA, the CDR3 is TGTGCCAGCAGTTACTTTGGACAGGGCGATCAGCTCCAGCATTTT. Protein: CASSYFGQGDQLQHF.

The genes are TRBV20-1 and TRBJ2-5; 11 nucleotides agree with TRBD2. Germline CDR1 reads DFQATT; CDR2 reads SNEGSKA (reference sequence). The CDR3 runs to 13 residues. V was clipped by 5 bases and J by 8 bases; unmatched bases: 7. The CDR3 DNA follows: TGCAGTGCTGTTAGTAGCGGGGGGGTCACCCAGTACTTC. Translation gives CSAVSSGGVTQYF.

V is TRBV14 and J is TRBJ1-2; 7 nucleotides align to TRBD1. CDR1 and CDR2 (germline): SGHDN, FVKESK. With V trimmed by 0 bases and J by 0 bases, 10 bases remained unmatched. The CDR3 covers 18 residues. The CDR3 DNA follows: TGTGCCAGCAGCCAAGATAGGACAGGCCGGAGCTCTAACTATGGCTACACCTTC. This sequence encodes CASSQDRTGRSSNYGYTF.

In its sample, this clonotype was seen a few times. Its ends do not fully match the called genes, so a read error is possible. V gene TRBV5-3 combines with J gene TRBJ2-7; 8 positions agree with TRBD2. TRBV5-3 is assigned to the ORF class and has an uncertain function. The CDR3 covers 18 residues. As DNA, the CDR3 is TGTGCCAGCAGCTTGGCCGTAGTCGACGGGACTAGTCCCTACGAGCAGTACTTC. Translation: CASSLAVVDGTSPYEQYF.